This T cell receptor beta chain was captured in a study of CD8 T cells in Susac syndrome (dated by TCRdb to between 2019 and 2020). About the study as a whole: Among the sequenced Susac syndrome patients, about 6 had clinically active disease and 8 or 9 were in clinical remission. Whether CD8+ T cell activation and differentiation in Susac syndrome was antigen driven was tested using repertoire sequencing. At the time of blood withdrawal, Susac syndrome patients were either therapy-naive, taking corticosteroids (with some also receiving IVIg), or on IVIg alone.

Peripheral blood CD8+ and CD4+ T cells from healthy donors, Susac syndrome patients and multiple sclerosis patients were profiled by high-throughput TCR beta sequencing. The Susac syndrome patients fulfilled recently defined diagnostic criteria for definite or probable disease. CD8+ TEMRA cells were enriched by FACS, while bulk CD8+ and CD4+ T cells were purified by magnetic negative isolation. Blood was drawn into EDTA tubes, processed within 24 hours, and PBMCs were isolated by density gradient centrifugation. PBMCs intended for TCR sequencing were frozen in liquid nitrogen and were later thawed in a 37 degrees C water bath. A purity of at least 90% was achieved for sorted or isolated CD4+, CD8+ and CD8+ TEMRA cells. The germline V gene (reference sequence) sets CDR1 to DFQATT and CDR2 to SNEGSKA. The trim is 3 bases for V and 2 bases for J, with a gap of 9 bases between the germline ends. The CDR3, from cysteine to phenylalanine, totals 13 residues. The CDR3 DNA has 39 bases and is translated from base 1.

RNA was extracted with the RNeasy kit and 0.5 to 1 ug was reverse transcribed using random hexamers. TCR beta CDR3 regions were amplified with the immunoSEQ multiplex PCR assay covering 54 Vbeta and 13 Jbeta segments. PCR amplification bias was corrected using a synthetic template baseline for primer optimization and computational correction. In the original analysis: Reads were annotated to V, D and J genes per IMGT and analyzed with immunoSEQ Analyzer, keeping only productive sequences. Clonality was calculated as one minus the Shannon entropy normalized by log2 of the number of productive unique sequences. Public and private clones were assessed among the 100 most prevalent clones of each patient and control. Clones were defined as Susac-specific when absent from the healthy and MS cohorts, from about 1,100 published viral clones and from other ImmuneACCESS disease sequences. In TCRdb, the public reads were trimmed at Q25 with fastp and aligned with MiXCR, with productive beta chains retained. Rows with one shared CDR3 protein collapse into an entry with the most common genes and DNA. The V and J calls and clone size come from TCRdb's table, not from the authors' own analysis. This sample gives about 210,000 distinct CDR3 sequences in total; about 94% of them show up just once. About 0.14% of the sample rests with the top ten.

Concerning this clonotype itself: Its antigen is unknown. Base qualities are not provided; no much larger clone lies one nucleotide away.

Overall study results and their limits: The number of individuals in the TCR sequencing and HLA analysis was recognized as being relatively small. The CD4+ T cell repertoire of patients with Susac syndrome showed no detectable clonal expansion.

This TCR was recovered from a human donor with Susac syndrome. Here the chain combines TRBV20-1 and TRBJ2-3; the D gene is tentatively TRBD1 or TRBD2, each matching 5 bases. Material: CD4+ T cells from PBMCs. The DNA sequence follows: TGCAGTGCTAGTGGTGGGACCACAGATACGCAGTATTTT. Translated, this is CSASGGTTDTQYF.